These T cell receptor beta chains were read from a single sample in a study of STAT5B mutations in CD4+ large granular lymphocyte leukemia. The assay was immunoSEQ multiplex PCR, and TCRdb's table has in-frame clones only and misses some. This table has under 50,000 clones, around 82% appearing once. Sequencing was carried out using CD4+ T cells from blood buffy coats. The receptors here all came from a human donor in good health. The CDR3 runs from the conserved cysteine through the conserved F or W. Fields, in order: clone size, J gene, D gene, V gene, CDR3 DNA, CDR3 protein. D genes are given only for firm matches. Size is omitted from some rows. Given values are once, few, many or a class for expanded clones.

>few|TRBJ1-2|TRBD1|TRBV10-3
TGTGCCATCACCCCCGGACAGGGCTATGGCTACACCTTC
CAITPGQGYGYTF
>NA|TRBJ1-2|NA|TRBV5-6
TGTGCCAGCAGCGCGGGGGGGGTTGGCTACACCTTC
CASSAGGVGYTF
>few|TRBJ2-2|NA|TRBV2
TGTGCCAGCATACGGACTCGTAGCGTCGGGGAGCTGTTTTTT
CASIRTRSVGELFF
>NA|TRBJ1-4|NA|TRBV7-9
TGTGCCAGCAGCTTGTTCCAGGCCAGTAATGAAAAACTGTTTTTT
CASSLFQASNEKLFF
>NA|TRBJ1-4|NA|TRBV11-1
TGTGCCAGCAGCGCAGGGGAGTACGACGAAAAACTGTTTTTT
CASSAGEYDEKLFF
>NA|TRBJ1-2|NA|TRBV28
TGTGCCAGCAGTCCGGACGCACGACCCTATGGCTACACCTTC
CASSPDARPYGYTF
>NA|TRBJ2-4|NA|TRBV14
TGTGCCAGCAGCCAAGGCATAGCCAAAAACATTCAGTACTTC
CASSQGIAKNIQYF
>NA|TRBJ1-2|TRBD1|TRBV5-6
TGTGCCAGCAGCGAAACGGGACAGGGGAACTATGGCTACACCTTC
CASSETGQGNYGYTF
>NA|TRBJ2-1|TRBD2|TRBV30
TGTGCTACAGGGACTAGCGGGAGGTTAAATGAGCAGTTCTTC
CATGTSGRLNEQFF
>few|TRBJ1-2|TRBD1|TRBV4-2
TGTGCCAGCAGCCAAGAGTGGGGACAGGGGTACGGCTACACCTTC
CASSQEWGQGYGYTF
>few|TRBJ1-2|TRBD1|TRBV29-1
TGCAGCGTAACACAGGGGGACTATGGCTACACCTTC
CSVTQGDYGYTF
>NA|TRBJ2-7|NA|TRBV7-3
TGTGCCAGCAGCTTACCCAGGGCATACGAGCAGTACTTC
CASSLPRAYEQYF
>few|TRBJ2-4|TRBD2|TRBV27
TGTGCCAGCAGAACAGCGGGAGGGGGGAATCAGTACTTC
CASRTAGGGNQYF
>NA|TRBJ2-3|NA|TRBV2
TGTGCCAGCAGGCGGGGGCCCACAGATACGCAGTATTTT
CASRRGPTDTQYF
>NA|TRBJ2-6|NA|TRBV2
TGTGCCAGCAGGATGTCGACAGCTGGGGCCAACGTCCTGACTTTC
CASRMSTAGANVLTF
>NA|TRBJ1-2|NA|TRBV9
TGTGCCAGCAGCGAGGACGGCTATGGCTACACCTTC
CASSEDGYGYTF
>NA|TRBJ2-3|TRBD2|TRBV28
TGTGCCAGCAGTCACCAGCGGGGGGGCCTTTCGGATACGCAGTATTTT
CASSHQRGGLSDTQYF
>few|TRBJ1-2|TRBD1|TRBV6-5
TGTGCCAGCAGATTAGGGGGCCTTGGCTACACCTTC
CASRLGGLGYTF
>NA|TRBJ2-2|NA|TRBV10-3
TGTGCCATCATAGACAGACCGAACACCGGGGAGCTGTTTTTT
CAIIDRPNTGELFF
>NA|TRBJ2-2|TRBD1|TRBV5-1
TGCGCCAGCAGCTTGGGTTACAGGGGGTTCGACACCGGGGAGCTGTTTTTT
CASSLGYRGFDTGELFF
>NA|TRBJ1-1|NA|TRBV19
TGTGCCAGTTTACTAACAACCGACGGCGGCGACACTGAAGCTTTCTTT
CASLLTTDGGDTEAFF
>NA|TRBJ2-3|NA|TRBV21-1
TGTGCCAGCAGCAAAGTTGAGGCCACAGATACGCAGTATTTT
CASSKVEATDTQYF
>NA|TRBJ2-2|TRBD1|TRBV29-1
TGCAGCGTAACAGGGGAACGCGGGGAGCTGTTTTTT
CSVTGERGELFF
>NA|TRBJ2-7|TRBD2|TRBV5-8
TGTGCCAGCAGCTTGGGAAGACTAGCGGGAGACGAGCAGTACTTC
CASSLGRLAGDEQYF
>NA|TRBJ2-5|TRBD1|TRBV19
TGTGCCAGTAGTATCCAGGGGGAGCCCCAAGAGACCCAGTACTTC
CASSIQGEPQETQYF
>NA|TRBJ2-3|NA|TRBV7-9
TGTGCCAGCAGCTTTAGCGAGACTACGCAGTATTTT
CASSFSETTQYF
>NA|TRBJ2-7|TRBD1|TRBV9
TGTGCCAGCAGCGTAGGAGGGACAGGGTTCTTTGAGCAGTACTTC
CASSVGGTGFFEQYF
>NA|TRBJ2-3|TRBD2|TRBV6-5
TGTGCCAGCAGTTCCGGACTAGCGGTCACAGATACGCAGTATTTT
CASSSGLAVTDTQYF
>NA|TRBJ2-7|NA|TRBV6-1
TGTGCCACGGGCCTGATTCTAGCTTCCGAGCAGTACTTC
CATGLILASEQYF
>NA|TRBJ2-1|TRBD1|TRBV4-1
TGCGCCAGCAGCCCGAGAGACAGGGGGAGCAATGAGCAGTTCTTC
CASSPRDRGSNEQFF
>few|TRBJ1-2|NA|TRBV11-2
TGTGCCAGCAGCTTAGTTGGGGGATACTATGGCTACACCTTC
CASSLVGGYYGYTF
>NA|TRBJ2-3|TRBD1|TRBV5-1
TGCGCCAGCAGATACGGACAGGTCACAGATACGCAGTATTTT
CASRYGQVTDTQYF
>NA|TRBJ1-5|NA|TRBV2
TGTGCCAGCAGTGGAGGGATAAAGACTCCTAGCAATCAGCCCCAGCATTTT
CASSGGIKTPSNQPQHF